This section outlines one T cell receptor (beta chain) sequence together with its context. The specificity of this receptor is unknown. Base qualities are missing; no much larger clone stands one base away. Per the germline V gene, MDHEN is the CDR1 and SYDVKM is the CDR2. V is trimmed back by 0 bases and J by 4 bases, and the junction contains 15 bases that no gene match accounts for. The CDR3 spans 19 residues, from the cysteine through the phenylalanine. The CDR3 DNA has 57 bases and is translated from base 1. Using the deep immunoSEQ assay, multiplex PCR amplified TCR CDR3 regions from genomic DNA. Extracted genomic DNA from each cell subset was distributed evenly across all wells of several immunoSEQ 96-well plates, and each plate was treated as a replicate. For sorted subsets, 200 to 250 ng genomic DNA, equal to tens of thousands of T cell genomes, was loaded into each replicate PCR. Purified libraries were measured with a Qubit 3.0 fluorometer, size-checked on a Bioanalyzer 2100, and measured again with the KAPA Library Quantification kit. Every immunoSEQ 96-well plate was sequenced on a dedicated single-read 150-cycle Illumina NextSeq 550 flow cell. On the authors' methods: Because the immunoSEQ output held only junctional sequences and lacked quality scores, the filtering could not match the filtering applied to full-length reads. Sequences were annotated with PyIR, a Python wrapper for IgBLAST v1.9, using IMGT germline references to assign V/J genes and CDR3. Reads were filtered out if the reads had weak V/J assignments (E-value above 1e-6), no CDR3, stop codons, out-of-frame junctions, or ambiguous translated residues. V3J clonotypes were defined as sequences sharing an identical inferred V gene, J gene, and CDR3 amino acid sequence. To compute the percentage overlap between repertoires, the number of shared unique clonotypes was divided by the size of the smaller repertoire. Three approaches were used to assess repertoire richness: RTK rarefaction, the Chao1 estimator, and Recon v2.1 estimates of unobserved clonotypes. Generation probabilities for all TCRbeta clonotypes obtained by the gDNA method from several donors were computed using OLGA. What TCRdb holds here is the immuneACCESS table cut down to in-frame rearrangements. Part of the clones is not present; checked against another copy, under half of the missing clones reflect an unresolved V gene, and the others are unexplained. That table furnishes V, J and clone size, whereas the DNA furnished D and trimming. Counted in this sample were around 510,000 clones; around 96% of them appeared once. 0.05% to 0.07% of the sample rests with the top ten.

This entry is derived from a study of shared clonotypes between healthy human individuals (TCRdb year 2020). In the study overall: The cohort included three men and a couple of women between 18 and 49 years of age. For each donor, CD4 naive and CD4 memory were each given three plates, CD8 naive was given two plates, and CD8 memory was given one plate. To increase sequencing depth and limit assay-specific biases, TCR repertoire library preparation and sequencing were carried out by different laboratories using diverse techniques. Between about 0.9 and 8.9 billion PBMCs per donor were obtained by leukapheresis. The study deeply sequenced blood TCR repertoires of five healthy adults to estimate repertoire size and the extent of clonotype sharing between individuals.

Findings and caveats that apply to the study as a whole: Only blood was sampled, and tissue TCR repertoires likely differ from those in blood. Larger estimated clonotype richness was generally found for naive subsets than for memory subsets. Incomplete sequencing was indicated by rarefaction of sorted-subset datasets, despite the large sequencing depth. The small number of donors limited the genetic and exposure-history diversity represented. Higher generation probabilities were observed for clonotypes shared by all four sorted-subset donors than for non-shared clonotypes. Based on pairwise subsampling, the degree of clonotype sharing among donors was expected to be affected by sequencing depth. Sharing across a few donors was observed for about 4.8% of naive CD4, around 3.5% of naive CD8, 2.3% of memory CD4, and roughly 0.4% of memory CD8 clonotypes.

Healthy HIV-negative adults with no recently reported acute infections or vaccinations were included as donors. Every donor was a Caucasian adult living in Nashville, Tennessee, USA. Magnetic negative selection was used to enrich CD4+ T cells, after which naive cells were positively selected on CD45RA and the negative fraction became the memory subset. After blood collection by leukapheresis, PBMCs were isolated using Ficoll-Histopaque density gradient centrifugation and then cryopreserved in the vapor phase of liquid nitrogen. Purity and quantity of every magnetically sorted T cell population were checked by analytical flow cytometry. Each sorted fraction had its genomic DNA isolated and then quantified by UV absorbance on a Nanodrop 2000c.

Sequencing was performed on naive CD4+ T cells sorted from blood. Sample cell subset or site, as interpreted from the label and publication: CD45RA+ positively selected. This receptor was taken from a woman younger than 45 in good health. Here the chain combines TRBV28 and TRBJ2-5; TRBD1 fits 9 bases in the junction. The base sequence is TGTGCCAGCAGTTTATGGTCAGGAGGGGGACAGGGAGGTCGAGAGACCCAGTACTTC. It is translated as CASSLWSGGGQGGRETQYF.